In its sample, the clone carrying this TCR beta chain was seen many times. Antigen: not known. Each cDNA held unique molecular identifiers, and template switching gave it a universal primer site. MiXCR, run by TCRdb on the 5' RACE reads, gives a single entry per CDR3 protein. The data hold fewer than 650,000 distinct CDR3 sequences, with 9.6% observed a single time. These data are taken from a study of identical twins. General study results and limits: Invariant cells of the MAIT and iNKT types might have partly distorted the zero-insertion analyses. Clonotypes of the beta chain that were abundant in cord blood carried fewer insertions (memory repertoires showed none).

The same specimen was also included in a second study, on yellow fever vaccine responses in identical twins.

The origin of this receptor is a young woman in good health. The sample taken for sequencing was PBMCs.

The DNA of the CDR3 is TGTGCCAGCATGGCGGATAGCAATCAGCCCCAGCATTTT. Translation gives CASMADSNQPQHF. The V call is TRBV2, the J call TRBJ1-5, with D hard to call. Germline loops: CDR1 SNHLY, CDR2 FYNNEI. V was cut by 7 bases and J by 0 bases, with 7 bases left in between. The CDR3 contains 13 residues.